Presented here are 24 T cell receptor beta chains from one specimen sequenced in a study. TCRdb re-called the RT-PCR reads through MiXCR, storing one row per CDR3 protein. This table has about 680,000 distinct CDR3 sequences, over 12% appearing once. Sequenced: memory CD4+ T cells from blood. These receptors were taken from a female donor in good health, serving as a healthy control.

This clonotype was seen repeatedly, ten times or more. V gene TRBV7-2 combines with J gene TRBJ2-1, with D perhaps given as TRBD1 or TRBD2 (5 bases each). V gave up 3 bases and J gave up 4 bases, with 13 bases separating them. The CDR3 runs 15 residues. Germline-derived CDR1 and CDR2 are SGHTA and FQGNSA. The CDR3, as DNA: TGTGCCAGCAGCTTTGGGGACGGACGATACAATGAGCAGTTCTTC. Amino acid sequence: CASSFGDGRYNEQFF.

In this sample, this clonotype turned up many times. V and J are TRBV29-1 and TRBJ2-6; TRBD1 is a possible D gene (5 bases). Trimming stripped 4 bases from V and 3 bases from J, with 13 bases between. Looked up from germline, CDR1 is SQVTM and CDR2 is ANQGSEA. This CDR3 contains 15 residues. The DNA of the CDR3 is TGCAGCGTTGTAAGTCCAGGGCGTGGGGCCAACGTCCTGACTTTC. It codes for CSVVSPGRGANVLTF.

There are many counts of this clonotype. This sequence joins TRBV10-3 and TRBJ1-5; D call uncertain. V was cut by 5 bases and J by 0 bases, with 11 bases left in between. Germline V CDR1 and CDR2: ENHRY, SYGVKD. The CDR3 is made up of 15 amino acids. CDR3 sequence reads: CAISKDAASNQPQHF. In DNA form, the CDR3 reads TGTGCCATCAGTAAAGACGCAGCTAGCAATCAGCCCCAGCATTTT.

This clonotype was seen repeatedly, ten times or more. The rearrangement links TRBV7-2 to TRBJ2-5; D is unresolved. The CDR3 is 15 amino acids. Germline CDR1 and CDR2: SGHTA and FQGNSA. V dropped 6 bases and J dropped 4 bases, with 18 bases sitting between them. CDR3 sequence: CASSPRQLPPETQYF. DNA of the CDR3: TGTGCCAGCAGTCCCCGGCAGCTCCCCCCAGAGACCCAGTACTTC.

The gene calls are TRBV3-1 and TRBJ2-3; 12 nucleotides agree with TRBD2. CDR3 length: 19 residues. CDR1 and CDR2 (germline): LGHDT, YNNKEL (reference sequence). V gave up 2 bases and J gave up 6 bases; unmatched junction bases: 15. DNA for the CDR3: TGTGCCAGCAGCCAACCCGGGACTAGCGGGTTCCGAGGTATCGATACGCAGTATTTT. Protein product: CASSQPGTSGFRGIDTQYF.

This clonotype was seen a handful of times. The rearrangement links TRBV11-2 to TRBJ1-2; the D is unclear. Germline V gives CDR1 SGHAT, CDR2 FQNNGV. The CDR3 spans 15 residues. The V end was cut by 0 bases, the J end by 0 bases, with 8 bases between. The CDR3 spells CASSLEVGTNYGYTF. The CDR3 nucleotides are TGTGCCAGCAGCTTAGAAGTAGGAACTAACTATGGCTACACCTTC. The variable domain in full, with the rest retrieved from reference TRBV11-2 and TRBJ1-2, is EAGVAQSPRYKIIEKRQSVAFWCNPISGHATLYWYQQILGQGPKLLIQFQNNGVVDDSQLPKDRFSAERLKGVDSTLKIQPAKLEDSAVYLCASSLEVGTNYGYTFGSGTRLTVV.

In its sample, this clonotype was seen many times. The V gene is TRBV12-3 or TRBV12-4, the J gene TRBJ2-1, with 10 bases aligning to TRBD2. With 2 bases clipped from V and 7 bases from J, the junction kept 5 bases outside the gene matches. The CDR3 runs 15 residues. In nucleotides, the CDR3 is TGTGCCAGCAGTTTACTAGCGGGAGTTGGGAATGAGCAGTTCTTC. As protein: CASSLLAGVGNEQFF.

This clonotype was seen only a few times. This rearrangement joins TRBV28 to TRBJ1-4; D gene ambiguous. This CDR3 has 12 amino acids. The germline gives CDR1 MDHEN, CDR2 SYDVKM. Trimming stripped 6 bases from V and 5 bases from J, with 7 bases between. CDR3 loop: CASRETNEKLFF. Here the CDR3 DNA reads TGTGCCAGCAGGGAGACGAATGAAAAACTGTTTTTT.

V usage is TRBV6-2 or TRBV6-3 and J usage is TRBJ1-3; D is unclear. Trimming removed 7 bases at V and 9 bases at J, with 19 bases between. The CDR3 totals 14 residues. Looked up from germline, CDR1 is MNHEY and CDR2 is SVGEGT. The CDR3 DNA is TGTGCCAGCATCCCCGGCCACCTCGGCGGCACCATATATTTT. This sequence encodes CASIPGHLGGTIYF.

This clonotype was seen repeatedly, ten times or more. This rearrangement joins TRBV20-1 to TRBJ1-4; unclear D gene. The CDR3 length is 15 residues. Trimming took off 5 bases at V and 0 bases at J, with 13 bases between the two ends. Germline V gene data show CDR1 as DFQATT and CDR2 as SNEGSKA (reference sequence). Here the CDR3 reads CSAFTRGATNEKLFF. CDR3 coding DNA: TGCAGTGCTTTTACCCGGGGAGCAACTAATGAAAAACTGTTTTTT.

J is TRBJ1-3 and V is TRBV27; D is perhaps TRBD1 (6 bases). CDR1 is MNHEY, CDR2 SMNVEV, per germline (reference sequence). V was clipped by 6 bases and J by 0 bases, with 12 bases between them. CDR3 length: 15 amino acids. Here the CDR3 reads CASRQGLYSGNTIYF. CDR3 sequence (DNA): TGTGCCAGCAGACAGGGCCTCTACTCTGGAAACACCATATATTTT.

The rearrangement joins TRBV28 to TRBJ1-4; no firm D call. This CDR3 is built from 15 residues. Germline values: CDR1 MDHEN, CDR2 SYDVKM. Trimming removed 2 bases from V and 3 bases from J, with 10 bases in between. Here the CDR3 DNA reads TGTGCCAGCAGTTTAAGAAACGGGGCTAATGAAAAACTGTTTTTT. Amino acid sequence: CASSLRNGANEKLFF.

The chain has TRBV5-1 and TRBJ2-3, with D uncertain. The CDR3 covers 11 residues. With 4 bases removed from V and 5 bases from J, the gap between germline ends came to 5 bases. In germline, CDR1 is SGHRS, CDR2 YFSETQ. This chain's CDR3 is CASSIKDTQYF. CDR3 bases: TGCGCCAGCAGCATAAAAGATACGCAGTATTTT.

This clonotype showed up many times. J is TRBJ2-3 and V is TRBV7-2, with 11 bases aligning to TRBD1. The germline V gene encodes CDR1 SGHTA and CDR2 FQGNSA. CDR3 length: 14 amino acids. The V segment lost 5 bases and the J segment 6 bases; nucleotides outside the gene matches: 4. The CDR3 protein is CASSPGTGGDTQYF. Written as DNA, the CDR3 is TGTGCCAGCAGCCCCGGGACAGGGGGGGATACGCAGTATTTT. The whole variable domain, filled in from reference TRBV7-2 and TRBJ2-3, reads GAGVSQSPSNKVTEKGKDVELRCDPISGHTALYWYRQSLGQGLEFLIYFQGNSAPDKSGLPSDRFSAERTGGSVSTLTIQRTQQEDSAVYLCASSPGTGGDTQYFGPGTRLTVL.

This chain uses TRBV7-2 with TRBJ2-1; a possible D gene is TRBD1 (6 bases). V was clipped by 5 bases and J by 3 bases, with 11 bases between them. Germline CDR1 is SGHTA and CDR2 is FQGNSA. The CDR3 is made up of 14 amino acids. The CDR3 here is CASSETGNYNEQFF. The CDR3 bases are TGTGCCAGCAGCGAAACAGGGAACTACAATGAGCAGTTCTTC.

This clonotype occurred many times. The V gene is TRBV20-1, the J gene TRBJ1-2; no definite D call. Germline loops: CDR1 DFQATT, CDR2 SNEGSKA (reference sequence). The ends were cut back, 1 base at V and 4 bases at J, with 10 bases in the middle. The CDR3 loop spans 13 amino acids. This chain's CDR3 is CSARVGYGYGYTF. The DNA of the CDR3 is TGCAGTGCTAGAGTCGGGTACGGCTATGGCTACACCTTC.

In this sample, this clonotype turned up many times. CDR3 in amino acids: CASSAGLATDTQYF. CDR3 sequence (DNA): TGTGCCAGCAGCGCAGGACTAGCCACAGATACGCAGTATTTT. V gene TRBV9 combines with J gene TRBJ2-3, with TRBD2 matching over 8 bases. V lost 3 bases, J lost 2 bases, and 2 bases stayed unmatched. The CDR3 contains 14 residues. Germline CDR1 is SGDLS and CDR2 is YYNGEE.

This clonotype was seen a few times. The genes are TRBV11-1 and TRBJ2-7, with 7 bases that match TRBD1. J gave up 3 bases and V 3 bases, and 5 bases lay outside the gene matches. Germline V gene sequence: CDR1 SGHAT, CDR2 FQDESV (reference sequence). This CDR3 has 14 residues. This CDR3 reads CASSFADRIYEQYF. The CDR3 nucleotides read TGTGCCAGCAGCTTCGCGGACAGGATCTACGAGCAGTACTTC.

This clonotype was detected ten times or more. The J gene is TRBJ2-5, the V gene TRBV7-2; D gene unclear. The CDR3 consists of 13 residues. The V and J ends lost 2 bases and 2 bases respectively, with 6 bases between them. The germline V gene encodes CDR1 SGHTA and CDR2 FQGNSA. The CDR3 DNA sequence: TGTGCCAGCAGCTTATCCAAACAAGAGACCCAGTACTTC. Its protein is CASSLSKQETQYF.

This clonotype was counted a few times. The chain is built from TRBV6-1 and TRBJ2-7, with D possibly matching TRBD1 (5 bases). Germline lookup yields CDR1 MNHNS and CDR2 SASEGT. Between the trimmed V and J ends, which lost 7 bases and 2 bases, there was a span of 15 bases. This CDR3 comprises 14 residues. The DNA for the CDR3 is TGTGCCAGCACCCCTGTAGGCAGGGCCTACGAGCAGTACTTC. It codes for CASTPVGRAYEQYF.

A few counts support this clonotype. V gene TRBV5-6 combines with J gene TRBJ2-1; no clear D. This CDR3 contains 13 residues. V was clipped by 1 base and J by 6 bases, with 8 bases between them. Germline V lookup: CDR1 SGHDT, CDR2 YYEEEE. The CDR3 region is CASSLRFSNEQFF. CDR3 in DNA: TGTGCCAGCAGCTTGCGATTTAGCAATGAGCAGTTCTTC.

The chain recombines TRBV20-1 with TRBJ2-7, with TRBD2 matching 7 bases. This CDR3 is built from 13 residues. V trimming: 5 bases; J trimming: 3 bases; junction bases outside the gene matches: 7. CDR1 and CDR2 from the germline V gene are DFQATT and SNEGSKA (reference sequence). The CDR3 protein is CSAGGGSFYEQYF. CDR3 DNA: TGCAGTGCTGGTGGCGGGAGTTTCTACGAGCAGTACTTC.

Ten or more counts support this clonotype. V and J are TRBV7-9 and TRBJ2-7; possibly TRBD1 for D (6 bases). There are 14 residues in the CDR3. The germline gives CDR1 SEHNR, CDR2 FQNEAQ (reference sequence). V was shortened by 0 bases and J by 5 bases, with 11 bases between the two germline ends. The CDR3 DNA is TGTGCCAGCAGCTTAGCGGGGACATCGAACGAGCAGTACTTC. Translated: CASSLAGTSNEQYF.

As for this clonotype: Sequence at one end of the junction differs from germline and may be a read error. This chain connects TRBV5-5 to TRBJ1-6, with D possibly matching TRBD1 (6 bases). The CDR3 contains 16 residues. Germline V CDR1 and CDR2: SGHKS, YYEKEE (reference sequence). The CDR3 sequence: CASSVDSHLPNSPPHF. The DNA of the CDR3 is TGTGCCAGCAGCGTGGACAGTCACCTACCTAATTCACCCCCCCACTTT.